This T cell receptor (beta chain) was retrieved from a study of early T cells in non-severe SARS-CoV-2 infection. This CDR3 spans 18 amino acids. V was pared by 3 bases and J by 4 bases, with 13 bases of the junction left unmatched. Germline CDR1 is SGHAT and CDR2 is FQNNGV. This clonotype has a handful of counts. Each CDR3 protein gets one entry after TCRdb re-called the 5' RACE reads with MiXCR. The sample has some 36,000 distinct CDR3 sequences; over 5% are singletons. Sequences were obtained from whole blood. The rearrangement joins TRBV11-2 to TRBJ2-5, with 11 bases fitting TRBD2. The receptor comes from an adult who was a healthcare worker with PCR-confirmed SARS-CoV-2 infection or an uninfected control (not recorded which). The DNA for the CDR3 is TGTGCCAGCAGCTTTTCAGTCTTAGCGGGAGGGCCACTAGAGACCCAGTACTTC. Amino acid sequence: CASSFSVLAGGPLETQYF. Full variable domain (missing parts from reference TRBV11-2 and TRBJ2-5): EAGVAQSPRYKIIEKRQSVAFWCNPISGHATLYWYQQILGQGPKLLIQFQNNGVVDDSQLPKDRFSAERLKGVDSTLKIQPAKLEDSAVYLCASSFSVLAGGPLETQYFGPGTRLLVL.